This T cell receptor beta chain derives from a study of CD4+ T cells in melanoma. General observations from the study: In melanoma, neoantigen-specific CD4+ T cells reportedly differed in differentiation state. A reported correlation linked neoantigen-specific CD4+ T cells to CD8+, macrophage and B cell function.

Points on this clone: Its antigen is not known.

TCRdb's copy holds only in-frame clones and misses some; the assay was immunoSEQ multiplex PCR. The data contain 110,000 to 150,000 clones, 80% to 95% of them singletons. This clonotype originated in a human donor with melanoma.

The CDR3: CASSLTSGSIQETQYF. CDR3 nucleotides: TGTGCCAGCAGCCTAACTAGCGGGTCCATCCAAGAGACCCAGTACTTC. V gene TRBV7-7 combines with J gene TRBJ2-5; 9 nucleotides agree with TRBD2. CDR3 length: 16 amino acids. V trimming: 5 bases; J trimming: 1 base; junction bases outside the gene matches: 8. Germline CDR1 is SSHAT and CDR2 is FNYEAQ (reference sequence).